This T cell receptor (beta chain) was found in a study of OX40 agonist ivuxolimab in advanced cancers. Turning to the study itself: Past anti-PD-1, anti-PD-L1 or anti-CTLA-4 therapy was accepted, and 30% to 45% had received some. Whole-study findings and limits: Low normalized T-cell clonal expansion also characterized some of the nonresponders.

A word on this clone: Its antigen is not known.

Autoimmune disease history or systemic immunosuppression led to patients being barred. The protocol was immunoSEQ multiplex PCR, while the TCRdb copy is restricted to in-frame clones and leaves out a portion. The sample includes under 85,000 clones, 86% of them seen just once. The CDR3 is made up of 17 amino acids. The sequencing used CD4+ or CD8+ T cells sorted from blood, collected in a trial of the OX40 agonist ivuxolimab. V and J are TRBV21-1 and TRBJ1-1. TRBV21-1 is a known pseudogene. This receptor was identified in an adult with an advanced solid tumor such as melanoma, head and neck, liver or kidney cancer. The chain's CDR3 is CASSKVNQAHAGTEAFF. CDR3 DNA: TGTGCCAGCAGCAAAGTCAACCAGGCCCACGCGGGCACTGAAGCTTTCTTT.